One sample yielded the 9 T cell receptor beta chains listed below, sequenced in a study of shared clonotypes between healthy human individuals. The assay was immunoSEQ multiplex PCR, and TCRdb's table has in-frame clones only and misses some. The sample lists under 2.5 million clones; around 90% were seen once. The source material was naive CD4+ T cells from PBMCs. Subset given: CD45RA+ positively selected. The origin of the receptors is a man between 18 and 35 years old in good health. Some clones in this sample may be carry-over from other donors' samples.

Remarks on this clone: Other DNA sequences of this sample code for an identical CDR3. The chain joins TRBV5-4 to TRBJ2-5; no clear D gene. Germline V gene data show CDR1 as SGHNT and CDR2 as YYREEE (reference sequence). This CDR3 comprises 13 residues. V lost 0 bases to trimming and J lost 3 bases, with 6 bases between them. CDR3 residues: CASSLVAEETQYF. The CDR3 DNA follows: TGTGCCAGCAGCTTGGTGGCGGAAGAGACCCAGTACTTC.

This clone showed up just a few times. Other DNA sequences of this sample code for an identical CDR3. The gene calls are TRBV18 and TRBJ1-1; no firm D call. The CDR3 has 13 amino acids. The ends were cut back, 3 bases at V and 0 bases at J, with 5 bases in the middle. The germline CDR1 and CDR2 sequences are KGHSH and LQKENI. CDR3 DNA sequence: TGTGCCAGCTCACCGGACCTGAACACTGAAGCTTTCTTT. This translates into CASSPDLNTEAFF.

This clone was found once. The CDR3 spells CASSAPGGGNQPQHF. CDR3 coding DNA: TGTGCCAGCAGTGCCCCAGGGGGCGGGAATCAGCCCCAGCATTTT. This sequence joins TRBV6-6 and TRBJ1-5; 8 bases are shared with TRBD1. The CDR3 spans 15 residues. The germline V gene encodes CDR1 MNHNY and CDR2 SVGAGI (reference sequence). With 5 bases clipped from V and 4 bases from J, the junction kept 7 bases outside the gene matches.

The CDR3 DNA reads as TGTGCCAGCAGTGCACAGGGGGCGGGCGAGCAGTACTTC. Residues: CASSAQGAGEQYF. The V call is TRBV6-5, the J call TRBJ2-5, with 9 bases matching TRBD1. The assigned J gene may be wrong: the sequence end matches TRBJ2-7 better. Germline-derived CDR1 and CDR2 are MNHEY and SVGAGI. There are 13 residues in the CDR3.

V gene TRBV7-8 combines with J gene TRBJ2-7, with D perhaps matching TRBD1 (5 bases). The germline CDR1 and CDR2 sequences are SGHVS and FQNEAQ. This CDR3 comprises 19 residues. Trimming cost V 1 base and J 2 bases, with 24 bases left between them. CDR3 in DNA: TGTGCCAGCAGCTTAGTCCTCGGGTTTGACAGACTCACCCCCTACGAGCAGTACTTC. The encoded protein is CASSLVLGFDRLTPYEQYF.

This clone was recorded only once. The gene calls are TRBV9 and TRBJ2-1; 13 positions agree with TRBD2. With 4 bases clipped from V and 4 bases from J, the junction kept 8 bases outside the gene matches. CDR3 length: 17 residues. Germline values: CDR1 SGDLS, CDR2 YYNGEE. For the CDR3, the DNA is TGTGCCAGCAGCCCGAGATCACTAGCGGGAGGGTACAATGAGCAGTTCTTC. Translated: CASSPRSLAGGYNEQFF.

This clone was seen a single time. Other nucleotide sequences from this sample produce the same CDR3. V and J are TRBV18 and TRBJ2-7; no clear D. Trimming pared 6 bases from V and 7 bases from J, leaving 13 bases between. This CDR3 has 12 amino acids. Germline V gene data show CDR1 as KGHSH and CDR2 as LQKENI. CDR3 coding DNA: TGTGCCAGCTCCCCAAGCTTAGGGGAGCAGTACTTC. Protein product: CASSPSLGEQYF.

V and J are TRBV6-5 and TRBJ1-1; the D is unclear. Germline-derived CDR1 and CDR2 are MNHEY and SVGAGI. The CDR3 sequence is 13 residues long. V dropped 6 bases and J dropped 0 bases, with 8 bases sitting between them. CDR3 nucleotide sequence: TGTGCCAGCAGCCGGGAGCTGAACACTGAAGCTTTCTTT. Translating gives CASSRELNTEAFF.

As concerns this clone: The sample contains more than one DNA sequence encoding this CDR3. The chain recombines TRBV7-2 with TRBJ2-7; 10 nucleotides match TRBD2. The CDR3 is 16 residues long. Germline loops: CDR1 SGHTA, CDR2 FQGNSA. J was trimmed by 4 bases and V by 2 bases; bases with no gene match: 8. DNA for the CDR3: TGTGCCAGCAGCTTATCGGCAGCGGGAGGGCCTTACGAGCAGTACTTC. It yields the protein CASSLSAAGGPYEQYF.